The sequence of this TCR beta chain was determined in a study of OX40 agonist ivuxolimab in advanced cancers. Study background: Enrolled patients in dose escalation had cancers that were hepatocellular carcinoma, melanoma, renal cell or head and neck cancer. Prior checkpoint blockade (anti-PD-1, anti-PD-L1 or anti-CTLA-4) was permitted; roughly 40% had it. Whole-study findings and limits: Partly responding patients at 0.1-3.0 mg/kg showed some of the smallest clonal expansion.

The CDR3 is made up of 15 amino acids. V lost 0 bases and J lost 4; bases outside the gene matches: 4. CDR1 is SGDLS and CDR2 is YYNGEE in the germline V gene. Only in-frame clones appear in the TCRdb table, and some are missing; sequencing was by immunoSEQ multiplex PCR. The sample consists of approximately 61,000 clones, approximately 93% of them appearing once. Note on this clone: Its antigen remains unidentified.

This chain uses TRBV9 with TRBJ1-1, with TRBD1 matching 9 bases. Sequenced material: CD4+ or CD8+ T cells sorted from blood, taken in a trial of the OX40 agonist ivuxolimab. This TCR derives from an adult with an advanced solid tumor such as melanoma, head and neck, liver or kidney cancer. In nucleotides, the CDR3 is TGTGCCAGCAGCGTAGGAACAGGGGGCGCCACTGAAGCTTTCTTT. This encodes CASSVGTGGATEAFF. Combining the CDR3 with reference TRBV9 and TRBJ1-1 gives the whole variable domain DSGVTQTPKHLITATGQRVTLRCSPRSGDLSVYWYQQSLDQGLQFLIQYYNGEERAKGNILERFSAQQFPDLHSELNLSSLELGDSALYFCASSVGTGGATEAFFGQGTRLTVV.